This paragraph reports one T cell receptor (beta chain). Its antigen is unknown. This entry belongs to a study of cytotoxic CD8 clonotypes in ibrutinib-treated CLL. Turning to the study itself: Included were 11 relapsed/refractory and about 15 treatment-naive patients, of whom approximately 18 were IGHV unmutated.

General study results and limits: Shared public clonotypes were rare, and on treatment they either got smaller or stayed the same.

CDR3 length: 14 amino acids. Between the trimmed V and J ends, which lost 4 bases and 3 bases, there was a span of 16 bases. Germline V CDR1 and CDR2: SQVTM, ANQGSEA. TCRdb keeps only in-frame clones here, not all; method: immunoSEQ multiplex PCR. The table records 200,000 to 250,000 clones, 60% to 75% of them present only once. The starting material was PBMCs, obtained after 24 months of ibrutinib treatment. The chain couples TRBV29-1 to TRBJ2-7; a possible D gene is TRBD2 (5 bases). This TCR came from a human donor with chronic lymphocytic leukemia. CDR3 bases: TGCAGCGTTGGAGTTTGGGAGCCGAACTACGAGCAGTACTTC. This translates into CSVGVWEPNYEQYF.